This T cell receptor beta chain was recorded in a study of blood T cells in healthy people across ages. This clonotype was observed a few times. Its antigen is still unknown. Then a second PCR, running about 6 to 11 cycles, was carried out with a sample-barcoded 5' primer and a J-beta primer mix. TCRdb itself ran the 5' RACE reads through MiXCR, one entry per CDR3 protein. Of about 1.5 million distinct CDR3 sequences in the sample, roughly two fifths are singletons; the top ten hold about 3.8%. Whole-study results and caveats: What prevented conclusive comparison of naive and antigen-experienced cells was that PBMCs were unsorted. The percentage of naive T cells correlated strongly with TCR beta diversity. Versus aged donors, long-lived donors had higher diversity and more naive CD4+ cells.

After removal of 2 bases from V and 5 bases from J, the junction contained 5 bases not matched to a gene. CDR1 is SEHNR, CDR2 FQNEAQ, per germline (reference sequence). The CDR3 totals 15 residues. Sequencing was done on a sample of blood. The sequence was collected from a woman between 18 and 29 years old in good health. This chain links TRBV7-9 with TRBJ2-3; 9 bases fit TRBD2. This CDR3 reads CASSLSSGALDTQYF. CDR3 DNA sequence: TGTGCCAGCAGCTTATCTAGCGGGGCGTTAGATACGCAGTATTTT.